What follows describes a single T cell receptor (beta chain). The CDR3 sequence is 14 residues long. Germline V gives CDR1 MDHEN, CDR2 SYDVKM. Trimming removed 6 bases from V and 10 bases from J; junction bases left unmatched: 13. Sequencing was performed with immunoSEQ multiplex PCR; in TCRdb, only in-frame clones are kept and a portion is missing. Of roughly 66,000 clones in the sample, 88% were seen once. This record belongs to a study of T cell responses to AZD1222 COVID-19 vaccine. Sequencing was performed on peripheral blood, taken 28 days after the second dose of the MenACWY control vaccine. The TCR comes from an adult who received the MenACWY meningococcal vaccine as a control. The gene calls are TRBV28 and TRBJ1-1; 8 bases are shared with TRBD1. CDR3 residues: CASRPGGARFLAFF. The CDR3 region has the DNA TGTGCCAGCAGACCAGGGGGCGCGCGATTTTTAGCTTTCTTT.